The 12 T cell receptor beta chains reported below all come from one sample, sequenced in a study of shared clonotypes between healthy human individuals. TCRdb's table, derived via immunoSEQ multiplex PCR, lists solely in-frame clones and lacks some. This repertoire shows about 960,000 clones, about 80% found once; its top ten account for over 1.3%. Sequenced: memory CD4+ T cells sorted from blood. The sample's subset: CD45RA-negative fraction. The receptors originated from a man between 18 and 35 years old in good health.

The chain combines TRBV30 with TRBJ1-4; a possible D gene is TRBD1 (6 bases). The CDR3 extends over 15 amino acids. Per germline, CDR1 GTSNPN and CDR2 SVGIG (reference sequence). V was shortened by 3 bases and J by 6 bases, with 17 bases between the two germline ends. CDR3 region: CAWRPKPGHDEKLFF. The CDR3 bases are TGTGCCTGGAGACCTAAACCGGGACACGATGAAAAACTGTTTTTT.

The V and J genes are TRBV7-2 and TRBJ2-7; no clear D. V shed 5 bases and J shed 3 bases, with 14 bases lying between them. Germline values: CDR1 SGHTA, CDR2 FQGNSA. This CDR3 comprises 14 residues. The CDR3 here is CASSPQVGVYEQYF. In nucleotides, the CDR3 is TGTGCCAGCAGCCCCCAGGTTGGGGTCTACGAGCAGTACTTC.

This chain joins TRBV6-5 and TRBJ1-2; 8 positions agree with TRBD1. The CDR3 runs 13 residues. The junction had 11 bases not matched to a gene; V was cut back by 4 bases and J by 13 bases. Germline values: CDR1 MNHEY, CDR2 SVGAGI. As DNA, the CDR3 is TGTGCCAGCAGTTCCCCCGGGCAGGGGGCAGGCACCTTC. It encodes CASSSPGQGAGTF.

This clone was observed a few times. The gene calls are TRBV19 and TRBJ2-2; the match to TRBD2 covers 12 bases. Trimming removed 9 bases from V and 5 bases from J; junction bases left unmatched: 7. CDR3 length: 15 residues. From germline, CDR1 is LNHDA and CDR2 SQIVND (reference sequence). Here the CDR3 reads CASNRLAGETGELFF. The CDR3 nucleotides are TGTGCCAGCAATCGACTAGCGGGAGAAACCGGGGAGCTGTTTTTT.

This chain connects TRBV4-1 to TRBJ2-4, with 8 positions matching TRBD2. The germline CDR1 and CDR2 sequences are MGHRA and YSYEKL. The length of the CDR3 is 15 residues. V lost 2 bases and J lost 9; bases outside the gene matches: 9. The CDR3 is CASSQPGGPVGIQYF. For the CDR3, the DNA is TGCGCCAGCAGCCAACCGGGGGGGCCGGTTGGCATTCAGTACTTC.

The V call is TRBV19, the J call TRBJ2-2; D ambiguous. Germline V gene sequence: CDR1 LNHDA, CDR2 SQIVND (reference sequence). V was cut by 5 bases and J by 7 bases, with 14 bases left in between. The CDR3 extends over 14 amino acids. CDR3 sequence: CASSLRPGGGELFF. Here the CDR3 DNA reads TGTGCCAGTAGTCTCCGACCAGGCGGCGGGGAGCTGTTTTTT.

The V and J genes are TRBV28 and TRBJ2-3; D might be TRBD2 (7 bases). Deletions cut 5 bases from V and 1 base from J, with 13 bases between. CDR1 is MDHEN, CDR2 SYDVKM, per germline. This CDR3 has 15 residues. The CDR3 nucleotides read TGTGCCAGCAGTCCGGGGGGCGCTCGCACAGATACGCAGTATTTT. Protein: CASSPGGARTDTQYF.

About this clone: A much larger clone lies a single base off, so this may be a read error. Other DNA sequences within the sample encode an identical CDR3. The CDR3 sequence is CASSLRGTEAFF. CDR3 DNA: TGTGCCAGCAGTTTAAGGGGAACTGAAGCTTTCTTT. The rearrangement links TRBV27 to TRBJ1-1; TRBD1 might be the D (5 bases). Germline V CDR1 and CDR2: MNHEY, SMNVEV (reference sequence). Trimming pared 2 bases from V and 5 bases from J, leaving 6 bases between. The CDR3 contains 12 residues.

At least ten counts were recorded for this clone. The chain combines TRBV19 with TRBJ1-1; a possible D gene is TRBD1 (5 bases). The CDR3 runs 15 residues. Per the germline V gene, CDR1 is LNHDA and CDR2 is SQIVND (reference sequence). The ends were cut back, 3 bases at V and 1 base at J, with 12 bases in the middle. Written as DNA, the CDR3 is TGTGCCAGTAGTATCGAGGGGTCGGGGAACACTGAAGCTTTCTTT. Translating it yields CASSIEGSGNTEAFF.

This clone was counted only a few times. This chain connects TRBV6-6 to TRBJ1-1; D perhaps matches TRBD1 (6 bases). Germline V lookup: CDR1 MNHNY, CDR2 SVGAGI (reference sequence). V lost 9 bases, J lost 0 bases, and 11 bases lay in between. The CDR3 sequence is 13 residues long. The CDR3 sequence is CASEGQLNTEAFF. CDR3 bases: TGTGCCAGTGAGGGACAACTGAACACTGAAGCTTTCTTT.

In regard to this clone: A much larger clonotype is one base distant, so this may be a read error. The same CDR3 can be traced to other DNA sequences in this sample. The rearrangement links TRBV2 to TRBJ2-7; no firm D call. The CDR3 is made up of 12 amino acids. Germline V gene sequence: CDR1 SNHLY, CDR2 FYNNEI. Trimming left V 4 bases short and J 3 bases short, with 7 bases between. DNA of the CDR3: TGTGCCAGCAGTGGTCAGAGCTACGAGCAGTACTTC. This codes for CASSGQSYEQYF.

V is TRBV5-6 and J is TRBJ1-4; 8 bases map to TRBD1. V lost 0 bases, J lost 7 bases, and 5 bases stayed unmatched. CDR3 size: 15 residues. Germline V gives CDR1 SGHDT, CDR2 YYEEEE. In nucleotides, the CDR3 is TGTGCCAGCAGCTTGGGGCAGGGGGCTAGTGAAAAACTGTTTTTT. It specifies CASSLGQGASEKLFF. Looking up the rest from reference TRBV5-6 and TRBJ1-4 gives the full variable domain: DAGVTQSPTHLIKTRGQQVTLRCSPKSGHDTVSWYQQALGQGPQFIFQYYEEEERQRGNFPDRFSGHQFPNYSSELNVNALLLGDSALYLCASSLGQGASEKLFFGSGTQLSVL.